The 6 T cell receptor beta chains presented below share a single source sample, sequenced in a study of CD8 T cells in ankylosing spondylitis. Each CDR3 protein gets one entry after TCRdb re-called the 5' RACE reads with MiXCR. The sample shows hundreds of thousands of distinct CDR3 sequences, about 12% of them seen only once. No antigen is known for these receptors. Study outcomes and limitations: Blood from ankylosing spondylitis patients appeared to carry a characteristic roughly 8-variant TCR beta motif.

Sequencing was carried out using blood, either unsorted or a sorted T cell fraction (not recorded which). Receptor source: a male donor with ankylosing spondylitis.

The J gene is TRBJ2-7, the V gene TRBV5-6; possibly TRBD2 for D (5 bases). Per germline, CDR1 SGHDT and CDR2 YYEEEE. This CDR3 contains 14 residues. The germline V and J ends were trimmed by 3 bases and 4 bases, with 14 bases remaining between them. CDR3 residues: CASSSGIVMYEQYF. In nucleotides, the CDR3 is TGTGCCAGCAGCTCGGGGATCGTGATGTACGAGCAGTACTTC.

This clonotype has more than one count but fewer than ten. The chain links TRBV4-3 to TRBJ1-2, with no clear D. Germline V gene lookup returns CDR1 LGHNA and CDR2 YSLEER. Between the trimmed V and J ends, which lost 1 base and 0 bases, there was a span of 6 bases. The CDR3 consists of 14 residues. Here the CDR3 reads CASSQVPTNYGYTF. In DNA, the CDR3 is TGCGCCAGCAGCCAAGTCCCGACTAACTATGGCTACACCTTC.

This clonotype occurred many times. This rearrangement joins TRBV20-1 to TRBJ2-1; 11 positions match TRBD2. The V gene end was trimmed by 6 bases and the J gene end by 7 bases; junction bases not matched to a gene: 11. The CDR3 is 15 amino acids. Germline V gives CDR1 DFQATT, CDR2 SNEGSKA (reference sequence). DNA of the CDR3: TGCAGTGCCCTCTCTTTTAGCGGGGGGGTAAATGAGCAGTTCTTC. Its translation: CSALSFSGGVNEQFF.

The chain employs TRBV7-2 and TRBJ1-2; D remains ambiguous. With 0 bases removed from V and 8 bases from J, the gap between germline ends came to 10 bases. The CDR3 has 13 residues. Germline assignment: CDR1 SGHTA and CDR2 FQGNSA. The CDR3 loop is CASSLAQTAGYTF. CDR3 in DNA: TGTGCCAGCAGCTTAGCGCAAACCGCAGGCTACACCTTC.

The CDR3: CSARGYRQETQYF. The CDR3 DNA sequence: TGCAGTGCTAGAGGTTACAGGCAAGAGACCCAGTACTTC. This rearrangement joins TRBV20-1 to TRBJ2-5; D may be TRBD1 (5 bases). The CDR3 is made up of 13 amino acids. The germline CDR1 and CDR2 sequences are DFQATT and SNEGSKA (reference sequence). V lost 1 base and J 2 bases, leaving 8 bases between the germline ends.

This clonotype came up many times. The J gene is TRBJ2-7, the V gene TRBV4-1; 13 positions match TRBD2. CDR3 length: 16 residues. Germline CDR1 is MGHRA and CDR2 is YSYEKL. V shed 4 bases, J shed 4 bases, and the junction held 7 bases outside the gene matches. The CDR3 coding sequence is TGCGCCAGCAGCCGCGATCCGGGACTAGCGGGGTACGAGCAGTACTTC. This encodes CASSRDPGLAGYEQYF.